The present T cell receptor beta chain was sequenced within a study of neoadjuvant nivolumab and ipilimumab in lung cancer. Points from the study as a whole: From pretherapy to surgery, tumor richness and clonality rose with dual therapy.

In the case of this clone: Antigen specificity is unknown.

Assay: immunoSEQ multiplex PCR; the TCRdb copy retains only in-frame clones and omits some. The profile shows fewer than 40,000 clones, less than 95% of them singletons. The CDR3 covers 15 residues. Between the trimmed V and J ends, which lost 10 bases and 2 bases, there was a span of 21 bases. CDR1 ENHRY and CDR2 SYGVKD come from the germline V gene. This clonotype originated in an adult with non-small cell lung cancer. The sequencing used peripheral blood, collected after neoadjuvant nivolumab, alone or with ipilimumab, at or shortly before surgery. The genes are TRBV10-3 and TRBJ2-7; D possibly corresponds to TRBD2 (5 bases). Here the CDR3 reads CATRWESEGPYEQYF. The DNA for the CDR3 is TGTGCCACACGGTGGGAGAGTGAGGGTCCCTACGAGCAGTACTTC.